This T cell receptor (beta chain) comes out of a study of CD8 T cells in ankylosing spondylitis. To note about this clonotype: Its specificity is not known.

The CDR3 is 15 amino acids. Germline lookup yields CDR1 SEHNR and CDR2 FQNEAQ (reference sequence). The V gene lost 5 bases and the J gene lost 2 bases, with 13 bases spanning the gap. TCRdb reanalysed the 5' RACE reads using MiXCR and keeps one entry per CDR3 protein. The sample records about 540,000 distinct CDR3 sequences, roughly 13% being singletons. Findings of the study overall: Apparently characteristic of ankylosing spondylitis blood was a TCR beta motif (about 8 highly homologous variants).

The J gene is TRBJ2-1, the V gene TRBV7-9; tentatively, D is TRBD1 (6 bases). The clonotype comes from a male donor with ankylosing spondylitis. Specimen: blood, either unsorted or a sorted T cell fraction (not recorded which). CDR3 DNA: TGTGCCAGCAGCCACAGGGAGAGGACCTACAATGAGCAGTTCTTC. Residues: CASSHRERTYNEQFF.